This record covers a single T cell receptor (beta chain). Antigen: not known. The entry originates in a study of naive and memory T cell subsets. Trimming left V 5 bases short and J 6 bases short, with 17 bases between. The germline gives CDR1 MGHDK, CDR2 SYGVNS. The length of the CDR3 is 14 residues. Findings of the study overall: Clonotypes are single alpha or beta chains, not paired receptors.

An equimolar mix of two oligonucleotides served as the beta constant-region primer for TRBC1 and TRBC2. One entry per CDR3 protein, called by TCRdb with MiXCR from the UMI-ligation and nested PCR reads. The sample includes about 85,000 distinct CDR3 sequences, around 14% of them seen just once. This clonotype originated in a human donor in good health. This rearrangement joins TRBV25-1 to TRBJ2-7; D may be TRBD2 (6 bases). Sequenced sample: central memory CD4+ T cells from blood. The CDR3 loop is CASSIPGAYGEQYF. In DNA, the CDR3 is TGTGCCAGCAGTATCCCGGGAGCTTACGGCGAGCAGTACTTC.